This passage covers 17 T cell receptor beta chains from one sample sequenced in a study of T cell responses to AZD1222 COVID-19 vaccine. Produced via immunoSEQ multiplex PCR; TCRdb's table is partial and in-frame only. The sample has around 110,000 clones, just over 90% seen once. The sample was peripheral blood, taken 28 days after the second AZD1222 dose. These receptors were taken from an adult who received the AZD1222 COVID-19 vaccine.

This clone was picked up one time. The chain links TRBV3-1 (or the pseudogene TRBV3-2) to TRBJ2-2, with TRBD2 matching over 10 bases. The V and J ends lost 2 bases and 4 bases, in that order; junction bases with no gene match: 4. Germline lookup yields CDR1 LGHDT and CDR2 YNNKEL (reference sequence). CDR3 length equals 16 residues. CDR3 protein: CASSQSSGRGTGELFF. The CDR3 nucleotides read TGTGCCAGCAGCCAATCTAGCGGGAGAGGCACCGGGGAGCTGTTTTTT.

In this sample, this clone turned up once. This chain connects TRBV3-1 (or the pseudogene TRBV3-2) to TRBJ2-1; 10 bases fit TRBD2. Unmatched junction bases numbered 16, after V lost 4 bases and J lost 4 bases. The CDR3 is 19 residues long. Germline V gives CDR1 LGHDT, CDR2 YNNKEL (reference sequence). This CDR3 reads CASSPGPRLAGVLYNEQFF. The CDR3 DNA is TGTGCCAGCAGCCCCGGTCCTCGGCTAGCGGGAGTTCTATACAATGAGCAGTTCTTC.

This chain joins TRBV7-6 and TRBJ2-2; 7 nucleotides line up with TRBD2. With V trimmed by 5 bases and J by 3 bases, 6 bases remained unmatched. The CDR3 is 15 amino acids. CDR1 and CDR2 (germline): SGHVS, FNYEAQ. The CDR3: CASSLSGGYTGELFF. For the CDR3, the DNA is TGTGCCAGCAGCCTTTCGGGGGGTTACACCGGGGAGCTGTTTTTT. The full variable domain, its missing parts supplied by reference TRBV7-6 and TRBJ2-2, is GAGVSQSPRYKVTKRGQDVALRCDPISGHVSLYWYRQALGQGPEFLTYFNYEAQQDKSGLPNDRFSAERPEGSISTLTIQRTEQRDSAMYRCASSLSGGYTGELFFGEGSRLTVL.

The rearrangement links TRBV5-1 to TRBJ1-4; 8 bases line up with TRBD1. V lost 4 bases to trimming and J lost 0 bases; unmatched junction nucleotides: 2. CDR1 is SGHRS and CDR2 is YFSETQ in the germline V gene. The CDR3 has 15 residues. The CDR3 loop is CASSGGQATNEKLFF. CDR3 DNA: TGCGCCAGCAGCGGGGGACAGGCAACTAATGAAAAACTGTTTTTT.

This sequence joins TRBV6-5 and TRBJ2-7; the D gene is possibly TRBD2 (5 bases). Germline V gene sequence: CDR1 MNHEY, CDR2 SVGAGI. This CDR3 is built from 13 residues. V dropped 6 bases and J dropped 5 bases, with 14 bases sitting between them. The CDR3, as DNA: TGTGCCAGCAGGCGGTCTCTCGGGGACGAGCAGTACTTC. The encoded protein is CASRRSLGDEQYF.

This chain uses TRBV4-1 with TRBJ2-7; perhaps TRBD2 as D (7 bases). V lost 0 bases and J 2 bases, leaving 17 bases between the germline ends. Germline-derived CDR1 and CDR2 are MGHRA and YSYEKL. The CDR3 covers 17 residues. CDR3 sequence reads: CASSQDLGGALTYEQYF. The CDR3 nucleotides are TGCGCCAGCAGCCAAGATCTGGGGGGGGCCCTTACCTACGAGCAGTACTTC.

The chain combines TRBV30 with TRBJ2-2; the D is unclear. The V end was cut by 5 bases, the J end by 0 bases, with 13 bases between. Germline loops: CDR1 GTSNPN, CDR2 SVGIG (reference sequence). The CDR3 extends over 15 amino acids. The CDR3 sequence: CAWSHGPPNTGELFF. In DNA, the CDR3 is TGTGCCTGGTCCCATGGGCCCCCGAACACCGGGGAGCTGTTTTTT.

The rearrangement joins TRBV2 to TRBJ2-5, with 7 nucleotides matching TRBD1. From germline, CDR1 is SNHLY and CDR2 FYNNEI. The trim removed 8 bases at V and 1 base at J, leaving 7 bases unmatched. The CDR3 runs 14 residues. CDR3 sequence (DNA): TGTGCCAGCGGACGGGACAGCCCCCAAGAGACCCAGTACTTC. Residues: CASGRDSPQETQYF.

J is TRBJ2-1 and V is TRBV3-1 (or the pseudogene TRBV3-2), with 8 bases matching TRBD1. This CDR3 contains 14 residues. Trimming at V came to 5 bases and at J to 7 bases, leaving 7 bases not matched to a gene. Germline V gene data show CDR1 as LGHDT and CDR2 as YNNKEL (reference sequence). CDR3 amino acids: CASSSETGVNEQFF. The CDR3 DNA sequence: TGTGCCAGCAGCTCTGAGACAGGGGTGAATGAGCAGTTCTTC.

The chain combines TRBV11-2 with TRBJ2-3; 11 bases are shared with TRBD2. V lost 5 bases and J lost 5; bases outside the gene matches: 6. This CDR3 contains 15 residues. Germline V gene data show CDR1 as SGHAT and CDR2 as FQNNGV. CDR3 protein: CASSLRLAGGDTQYF. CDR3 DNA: TGTGCCAGCAGCCTCCGTCTAGCGGGGGGAGATACGCAGTATTTT.

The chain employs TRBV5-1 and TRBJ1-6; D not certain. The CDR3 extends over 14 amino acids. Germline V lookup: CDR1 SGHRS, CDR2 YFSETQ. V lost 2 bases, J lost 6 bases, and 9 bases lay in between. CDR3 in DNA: TGCGCCAGCAGCTTAAGGGAGCCTAATTCACCCCTCCACTTT. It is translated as CASSLREPNSPLHF.

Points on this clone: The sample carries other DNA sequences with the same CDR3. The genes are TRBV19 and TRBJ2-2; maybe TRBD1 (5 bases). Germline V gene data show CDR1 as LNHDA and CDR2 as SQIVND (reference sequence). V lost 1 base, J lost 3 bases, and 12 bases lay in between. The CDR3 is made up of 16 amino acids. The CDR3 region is CASSIGSQGYTGELFF. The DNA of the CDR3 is TGTGCCAGTAGTATAGGATCTCAGGGATACACCGGGGAGCTGTTTTTT. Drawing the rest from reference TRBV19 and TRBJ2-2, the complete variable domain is DGGITQSPKYLFRKEGQNVTLSCEQNLNHDAMYWYRQDPGQGLRLIYYSQIVNDFQKGDIAEGYSVSREKKESFPLTVTSAQKNPTAFYLCASSIGSQGYTGELFFGEGSRLTVL.

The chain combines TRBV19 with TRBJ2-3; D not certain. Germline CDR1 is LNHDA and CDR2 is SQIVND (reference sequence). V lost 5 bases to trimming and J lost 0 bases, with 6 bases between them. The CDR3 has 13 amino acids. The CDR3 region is CASSLGSTDTQYF. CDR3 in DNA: TGTGCCAGTAGTTTAGGTAGCACAGATACGCAGTATTTT.

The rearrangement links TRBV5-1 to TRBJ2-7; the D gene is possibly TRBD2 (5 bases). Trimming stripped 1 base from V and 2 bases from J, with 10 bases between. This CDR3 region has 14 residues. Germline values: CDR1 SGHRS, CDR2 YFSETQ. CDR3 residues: CASSLRGPPYEQYF. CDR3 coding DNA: TGCGCCAGCAGCTTGCGGGGTCCTCCCTACGAGCAGTACTTC. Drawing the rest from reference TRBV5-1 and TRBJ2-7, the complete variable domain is KAGVTQTPRYLIKTRGQQVTLSCSPISGHRSVSWYQQTPGQGLQFLFEYFSETQRNKGNFPGRFSGRQFSNSRSEMNVSTLELGDSALYLCASSLRGPPYEQYFGPGTRLTVT.

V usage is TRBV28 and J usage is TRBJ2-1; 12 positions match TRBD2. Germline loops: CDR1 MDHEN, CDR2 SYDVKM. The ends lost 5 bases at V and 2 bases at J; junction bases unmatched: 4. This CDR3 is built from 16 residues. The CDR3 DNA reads TGTGCCAGCAGTCCCCGGACTAGCGGGGCCTACAATGAGCAGTTCTTC. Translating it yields CASSPRTSGAYNEQFF.

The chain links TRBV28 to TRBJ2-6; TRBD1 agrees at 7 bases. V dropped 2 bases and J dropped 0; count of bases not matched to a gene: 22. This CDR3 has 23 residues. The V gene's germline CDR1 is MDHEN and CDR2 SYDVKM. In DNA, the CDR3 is TGTGCCAGCAGTTTACCTACCTATCCCTTCCAGGTGGGACAGAACTCTGGGGCCAACGTCCTGACTTTC. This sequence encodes CASSLPTYPFQVGQNSGANVLTF.

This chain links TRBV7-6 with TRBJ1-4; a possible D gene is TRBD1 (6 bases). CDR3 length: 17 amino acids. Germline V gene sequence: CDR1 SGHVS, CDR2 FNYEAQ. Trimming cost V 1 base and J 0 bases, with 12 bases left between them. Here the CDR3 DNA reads TGTGCCAGCAGCTTAGAGACAGGCGTTACAACTAATGAAAAACTGTTTTTT. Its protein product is CASSLETGVTTNEKLFF.